Shown below are 17 T cell receptor beta chains from a single sample sequenced in a study of T cell responses to AZD1222 COVID-19 vaccine. Using immunoSEQ multiplex PCR, the repertoire was profiled, and TCRdb retains in-frame clones only, with some absent. The sample lists approximately 190,000 clones, approximately 91% seen once, with roughly 0.99% in the top ten. Sequenced here: peripheral blood, sampled on day 0 of AZD1222 vaccination. The receptors were sampled from an adult in good health.

The CDR3 coding sequence is TGTGCCAGCAGCTTAGAAAGGGGGCGCAGGAATTCACCCCTCCACTTT. The encoded protein is CASSLERGRRNSPLHF. This rearrangement joins TRBV7-8 to TRBJ1-6; 7 positions match TRBD1. V gave up 1 base and J gave up 7 bases; unmatched junction bases: 7. The CDR3 is 16 amino acids. Germline V gene sequence: CDR1 SGHVS, CDR2 FQNEAQ.

The chain employs TRBV5-6 and TRBJ2-2; 8 bases are shared with TRBD1. The CDR3 totals 13 residues. Germline CDR1 and CDR2: SGHDT and YYEEEE. The V gene end was trimmed by 4 bases and the J gene end by 6 bases; junction bases not matched to a gene: 2. CDR3: CASSLTGAGELFF. Here the CDR3 DNA reads TGTGCCAGCAGCCTGACAGGGGCCGGGGAGCTGTTTTTT.

This chain connects TRBV7-6 to TRBJ2-1, with 16 bases that match TRBD2. Germline CDR1 reads SGHVS; CDR2 reads FNYEAQ. CDR3 size: 17 residues. The junction had 8 bases not matched to a gene; V was cut back by 5 bases and J by 7 bases. CDR3 in amino acids: CASSRGLAGGLGNEQFF. The CDR3 DNA follows: TGTGCCAGCAGCAGGGGACTAGCGGGGGGGCTTGGGAATGAGCAGTTCTTC. Full variable domain (rest looked up from reference TRBV7-6 and TRBJ2-1): GAGVSQSPRYKVTKRGQDVALRCDPISGHVSLYWYRQALGQGPEFLTYFNYEAQQDKSGLPNDRFSAERPEGSISTLTIQRTEQRDSAMYRCASSRGLAGGLGNEQFFGPGTRLTVL.

In regard to this clone: No conserved phenylalanine or tryptophan is present at the end of the CDR3, so a read error is the likely explanation. No DNA is shown, since the ends of the CDR3 on it are uncertain; the CDR3 is the one TCRdb lists. V is TRBV5-5 and J is TRBJ1-2; the table's D call of TRBD1 was not tested on the DNA. 10 amino acids form the CDR3, both terminal residues included. Germline V gene sequence: CDR1 SGHKS, CDR2 YYEKEE (reference sequence). Here the CDR3 reads CASSQRTETL.

This clone has just a few counts. This chain joins TRBV19 and TRBJ2-7, with 7 bases that match TRBD1. In germline, CDR1 is LNHDA, CDR2 SQIVND (reference sequence). The CDR3 spans 15 residues. V lost 4 bases to trimming and J lost 2 bases; unmatched junction nucleotides: 8. Here the CDR3 reads CASSKGTATTYEQYF. DNA of the CDR3: TGTGCCAGTAGTAAAGGGACAGCTACCACCTACGAGCAGTACTTC.

The J gene is TRBJ1-5, the V gene TRBV27; D might be TRBD1 (5 bases). From germline, CDR1 is MNHEY and CDR2 SMNVEV (reference sequence). The V end lost 4 bases, the J end lost 1 base, and 8 bases lay between the germline ends. The CDR3 runs 14 residues. For the CDR3, the DNA is TGTGCCAGCAGTTCGGGGGGGAGCAATCAGCCCCAGCATTTT. It is translated as CASSSGGSNQPQHF.

The chain carries TRBV7-2 and TRBJ2-7; 10 nucleotides line up with TRBD2. This CDR3 spans 16 amino acids. CDR1 and CDR2 from the germline V gene are SGHTA and FQGNSA. J gave up 0 bases and V 5 bases, and 7 bases lay outside the gene matches. The CDR3 bases are TGTGCCAGCAGCACTCCGAGGACTAGCGGCTCCTACGAGCAGTACTTC. Translating gives CASSTPRTSGSYEQYF.

The chain is built from TRBV12-3 or TRBV12-4 and TRBJ2-7; no definite D call. Trimming stripped 5 bases from V and 8 bases from J, with 16 bases between. CDR3 size: 13 residues. CDR3 in amino acids: CASSPRALAKQYF. The DNA for the CDR3 is TGTGCCAGCAGTCCCCGGGCCTTAGCTAAGCAGTACTTC.

The CDR3 bases are TGTGCCAGCAGCTTCCGAGAGGGGGCGGAGGGCTACACCTTC. It translates to CASSFREGAEGYTF. This chain uses TRBV5-4 with TRBJ1-2, with TRBD1 matching over 7 bases. The V gene's germline CDR1 is SGHNT and CDR2 YYREEE (reference sequence). This CDR3 has 14 residues. Trimming at V came to 2 bases and at J to 8 bases, leaving 9 bases not matched to a gene.

V usage is TRBV28 and J usage is TRBJ2-7; tentative D call: TRBD1 (6 bases). Germline values: CDR1 MDHEN, CDR2 SYDVKM. The CDR3 is 14 residues long. Trimming took 8 bases from V and 3 from J, leaving 17 bases between them. The CDR3 protein is CASRIGTTYYEQYF. The CDR3 nucleotides are TGTGCCAGCCGTATCGGGACAACTTACTACGAGCAGTACTTC.

The rearrangement uses TRBV27 and TRBJ1-2; D not resolved. The CDR3 length is 14 residues. In germline, CDR1 is MNHEY, CDR2 SMNVEV (reference sequence). The V end lost 5 bases, the J end lost 4 bases, and 14 bases lay between the germline ends. This CDR3 reads CASSKQPSSYGYTF. In DNA form, the CDR3 reads TGTGCCAGCAGTAAGCAGCCGTCGAGCTATGGCTACACCTTC.

The genes are TRBV24-1 and TRBJ2-3, with 8 positions matching TRBD2. The ends lost 0 bases at V and 4 bases at J; junction bases unmatched: 5. CDR3 size: 16 residues. Germline CDR1 and CDR2: KGHDR and SFDVKD. CDR3 amino acids: CATSDLASGYADTQYF. CDR3 DNA: TGTGCCACCAGTGATTTGGCTAGCGGGTACGCAGATACGCAGTATTTT.

The DNA for the CDR3 is TGTGCCAGCAGCTTAGCGTCGGGACAGGGACGGTACGAGCAGTACTTC. Its protein product is CASSLASGQGRYEQYF. The rearrangement joins TRBV7-2 to TRBJ2-7; 9 bases match TRBD1. The CDR3 contains 16 residues. Germline loops: CDR1 SGHTA, CDR2 FQGNSA. J was trimmed by 4 bases and V by 0 bases; bases with no gene match: 7.

CDR3 protein: CASSQTSGSSYNEQFF. The CDR3 DNA reads as TGTGCCAGCAGCCAGACTAGCGGAAGCTCCTACAATGAGCAGTTCTTC. The rearrangement joins TRBV14 to TRBJ2-1, with 9 nucleotides matching TRBD2. The trim removed 3 bases at V and 0 bases at J, leaving 3 bases unmatched. In germline, CDR1 is SGHDN, CDR2 FVKESK. The CDR3 contains 16 residues.

This clone was counted once. The CDR3 sequence is CASSFGQGLSEKLFF. The CDR3 bases are TGTGCCAGCAGCTTCGGACAGGGACTATCGGAAAAACTGTTTTTT. The J gene is TRBJ1-4, the V gene TRBV5-4; TRBD1 aligns across 8 bases. Germline trimming cut 2 bases from V and 8 bases from J; bases unmatched to any gene: 8. The CDR3 is 15 amino acids. CDR1 and CDR2 (germline): SGHNT, YYREEE (reference sequence).

V and J are TRBV3-1 (or the pseudogene TRBV3-2) and TRBJ1-1; D is undetermined. Trimming pared 1 base from V and 9 bases from J, leaving 12 bases between. Germline V gene data show CDR1 as LGHDT and CDR2 as YNNKEL (reference sequence). CDR3 length equals 13 residues. CDR3 nucleotide sequence: TGTGCCAGCAGCCAAGGCCAGTCGGCAAAAGCTTTCTTT. Protein product: CASSQGQSAKAFF.

This rearrangement joins TRBV19 to TRBJ1-5; possibly TRBD1 for D (5 bases). The CDR3 totals 17 residues. Per the germline V gene, CDR1 is LNHDA and CDR2 is SQIVND (reference sequence). V gave up 7 bases and J gave up 4 bases, with 23 bases separating them. DNA for the CDR3: TGTGCCAGTACCGATCTCGGGGGGTCAGGGATTAATCAGCCCCAGCATTTT. Amino acid sequence: CASTDLGGSGINQPQHF. Full variable domain (missing parts from reference TRBV19 and TRBJ1-5): DGGITQSPKYLFRKEGQNVTLSCEQNLNHDAMYWYRQDPGQGLRLIYYSQIVNDFQKGDIAEGYSVSREKKESFPLTVTSAQKNPTAFYLCASTDLGGSGINQPQHFGDGTRLSIL.